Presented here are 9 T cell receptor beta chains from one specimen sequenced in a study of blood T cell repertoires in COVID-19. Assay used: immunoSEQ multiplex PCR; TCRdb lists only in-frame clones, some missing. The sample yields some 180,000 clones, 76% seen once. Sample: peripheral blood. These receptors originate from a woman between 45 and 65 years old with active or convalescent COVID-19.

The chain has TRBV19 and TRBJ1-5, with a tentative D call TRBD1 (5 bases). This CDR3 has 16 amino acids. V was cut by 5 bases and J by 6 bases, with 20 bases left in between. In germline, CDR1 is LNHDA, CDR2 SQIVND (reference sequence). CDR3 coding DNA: TGTGCCAGTAGTCCCAGGAGGGGAAGTGTCGGTCAGCCCCAGCATTTT. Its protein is CASSPRRGSVGQPQHF.

In DNA, the CDR3 is TGTGCCAGCAACGGCGGTCGGGGTTTAGAGACCCAGTACTTC. This gives the protein CASNGGRGLETQYF. The V call is TRBV27, the J call TRBJ2-5, with D possibly being TRBD2 (5 bases). V gave up 7 bases and J gave up 4 bases, with 16 bases separating them. CDR1 MNHEY and CDR2 SMNVEV come from the germline V gene (reference sequence). The CDR3 contains 14 residues.

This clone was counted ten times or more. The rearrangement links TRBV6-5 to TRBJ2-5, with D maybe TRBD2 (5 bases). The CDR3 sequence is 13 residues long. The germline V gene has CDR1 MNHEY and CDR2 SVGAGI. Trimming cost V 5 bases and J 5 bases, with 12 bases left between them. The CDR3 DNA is TGTGCCAGCAGTCTCGGGAAAGGGGAGACCCAGTACTTC. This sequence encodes CASSLGKGETQYF.

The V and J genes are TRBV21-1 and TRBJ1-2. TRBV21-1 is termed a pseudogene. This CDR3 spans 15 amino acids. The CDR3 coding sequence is TGTGCCAGCAGCAAAGCAGGGGAGGGTTCCTATGGCTACACCTTC. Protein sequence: CASSKAGEGSYGYTF.

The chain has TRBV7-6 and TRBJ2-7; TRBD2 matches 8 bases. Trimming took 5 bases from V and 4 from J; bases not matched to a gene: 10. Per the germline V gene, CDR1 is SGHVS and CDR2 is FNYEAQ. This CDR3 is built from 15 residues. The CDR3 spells CASSQELAGTYEQYF. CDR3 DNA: TGTGCCAGCAGCCAGGAGTTAGCGGGAACGTACGAGCAGTACTTC.

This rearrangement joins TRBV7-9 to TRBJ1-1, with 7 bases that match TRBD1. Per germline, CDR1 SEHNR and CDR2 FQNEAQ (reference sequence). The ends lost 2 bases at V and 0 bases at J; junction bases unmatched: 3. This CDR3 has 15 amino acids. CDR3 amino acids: CASSLRGLMNTEAFF. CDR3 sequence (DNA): TGTGCCAGCAGCTTAAGGGGGCTAATGAACACTGAAGCTTTCTTT.

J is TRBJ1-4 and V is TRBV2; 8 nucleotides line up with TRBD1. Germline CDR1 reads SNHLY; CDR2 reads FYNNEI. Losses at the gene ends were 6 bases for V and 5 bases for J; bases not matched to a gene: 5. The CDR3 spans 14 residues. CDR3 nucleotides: TGTGCCAGCAGCCCCGGACAGGGAAATGAAAAACTGTTTTTT. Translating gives CASSPGQGNEKLFF. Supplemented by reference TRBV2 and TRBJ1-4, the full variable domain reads EPEVTQTPSHQVTQMGQEVILRCVPISNHLYFYWYRQILGQKVEFLVSFYNNEISEKSEIFDDQFSVERPDGSNFTLKIRSTKLEDSAMYFCASSPGQGNEKLFFGSGTQLSVL.

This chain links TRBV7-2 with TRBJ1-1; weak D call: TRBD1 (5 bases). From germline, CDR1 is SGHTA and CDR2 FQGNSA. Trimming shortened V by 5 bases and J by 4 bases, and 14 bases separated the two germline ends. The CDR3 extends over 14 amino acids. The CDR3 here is CASSLGLLGTEAFF. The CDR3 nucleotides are TGTGCCAGCAGCCTGGGACTCCTGGGCACTGAAGCTTTCTTT. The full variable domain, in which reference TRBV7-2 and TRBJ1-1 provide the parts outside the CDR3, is GAGVSQSPSNKVTEKGKDVELRCDPISGHTALYWYRQSLGQGLEFLIYFQGNSAPDKSGLPSDRFSAERTGGSVSTLTIQRTQQEDSAVYLCASSLGLLGTEAFFGQGTRLTVV.

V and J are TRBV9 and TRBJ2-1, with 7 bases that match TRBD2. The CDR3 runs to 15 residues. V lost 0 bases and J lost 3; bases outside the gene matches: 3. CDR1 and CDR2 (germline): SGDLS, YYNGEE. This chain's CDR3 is CASSVGGLHYNEQFF. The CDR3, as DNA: TGTGCCAGCAGCGTAGGGGGACTACACTACAATGAGCAGTTCTTC.